One sample yielded the 17 T cell receptor beta chains listed below, sequenced in a study of blood T cell repertoires in COVID-19. Repertoires were generated with immunoSEQ multiplex PCR, while TCRdb's copy carries only in-frame clones and drops some. The table has over 200,000 clones, approximately 80% seen once; the top ten hold 27%. The sequencing sample was made of peripheral blood. These receptors were collected from a middle-aged man with acute or convalescent COVID-19.

The rearrangement joins TRBV5-1 to TRBJ1-2; D gene ambiguous. This CDR3 region has 16 residues. Germline CDR1 is SGHRS and CDR2 is YFSETQ. V lost 1 base and J 2 bases, leaving 15 bases between the germline ends. The CDR3 coding sequence is TGCGCCAGCAGCTTGAATCTCCGGGATTTGAACTATGGCTACACCTTC. This translates into CASSLNLRDLNYGYTF. Together with reference TRBV5-1 and TRBJ1-2, the CDR3 gives the full variable domain: KAGVTQTPRYLIKTRGQQVTLSCSPISGHRSVSWYQQTPGQGLQFLFEYFSETQRNKGNFPGRFSGRQFSNSRSEMNVSTLELGDSALYLCASSLNLRDLNYGYTFGSGTRLTVV.

V gene TRBV12-3 or TRBV12-4 combines with J gene TRBJ2-5, with TRBD2 as a possible D gene (5 bases). The CDR3 contains 12 residues. The V and J ends lost 3 bases and 3 bases respectively, with 5 bases between them. In DNA, the CDR3 is TGTGCCAGCAGTTTGGGAGAAGAGACCCAGTACTTC. Its translation is CASSLGEETQYF.

The V and J genes are TRBV28 and TRBJ1-1; perhaps TRBD1 as D (5 bases). Germline lookup yields CDR1 MDHEN and CDR2 SYDVKM. Trimming shortened V by 5 bases and J by 6 bases, and 16 bases separated the two germline ends. The CDR3 runs 14 residues. The CDR3 sequence: CASSLTDSFAEAFF. Here the CDR3 DNA reads TGTGCCAGCAGTCTCACTGACAGTTTTGCTGAAGCTTTCTTT.

The J gene is TRBJ1-1, the V gene TRBV19, with no clear D. The CDR3 extends over 11 amino acids. In germline, CDR1 is LNHDA, CDR2 SQIVND (reference sequence). V shed 11 bases and J shed 4 bases, with 11 bases lying between them. The CDR3 DNA is TGTGCCGCCGTCAGGTTCACTGAAGCTTTCTTT. It encodes CAAVRFTEAFF.

This CDR3 is CASSVDGRSNEQFF. CDR3 coding DNA: TGTGCCAGCAGCGTGGACGGGAGATCGAATGAGCAGTTCTTC. The rearrangement uses TRBV9 and TRBJ2-1; D is possibly TRBD2 (6 bases). The CDR3 sequence is 14 residues long. V shed 2 bases and J shed 7 bases, with 13 bases lying between them. The germline gives CDR1 SGDLS, CDR2 YYNGEE. The full variable domain, with the rest looked up from reference TRBV9 and TRBJ2-1, is DSGVTQTPKHLITATGQRVTLRCSPRSGDLSVYWYQQSLDQGLQFLIQYYNGEERAKGNILERFSAQQFPDLHSELNLSSLELGDSALYFCASSVDGRSNEQFFGPGTRLTVL.

The chain uses TRBV12-3 or TRBV12-4 and TRBJ1-2; D perhaps matches TRBD1 (6 bases). The CDR3 has 13 residues. V gave up 6 bases and J gave up 5 bases, with 13 bases separating them. The CDR3 is CASRNRAAYGYTF. As DNA, the CDR3 is TGTGCCAGCAGGAACAGGGCCGCGTATGGCTACACCTTC.

The rearrangement uses TRBV5-1 and TRBJ2-3; 11 positions agree with TRBD2. Germline assignment: CDR1 SGHRS and CDR2 YFSETQ. The V segment lost 6 bases and the J segment 6 bases; nucleotides outside the gene matches: 9. The CDR3 sequence is 15 residues long. This CDR3 reads CASTRGTSGGDTQYF. The CDR3 DNA reads as TGCGCCAGCACCCGGGGGACTAGCGGAGGGGATACGCAGTATTTT.

The chain combines TRBV6-6 with TRBJ1-2; a possible D gene is TRBD1 (5 bases). The CDR3 loop spans 15 amino acids. Germline CDR1 is MNHNY and CDR2 is SVGAGI (reference sequence). The V gene lost 0 bases and the J gene lost 8 bases, with 16 bases spanning the gap. The chain's CDR3 is CASSYSMGQGSGYTF. CDR3 nucleotides: TGTGCCAGCAGTTACTCGATGGGCCAGGGCTCCGGCTACACCTTC.

CDR3 sequence reads: CASSPGPANTGELFF. In DNA form, the CDR3 reads TGTGCCAGCTCACCGGGCCCCGCGAACACCGGGGAGCTGTTTTTT. This chain uses TRBV18 with TRBJ2-2, with D hard to call. Trimming pared 3 bases from V and 0 bases from J, leaving 8 bases between. Germline CDR1 KGHSH, CDR2 LQKENI. The CDR3 has 15 amino acids. The variable domain in full, completed from reference TRBV18 and TRBJ2-2, reads NAGVMQNPRHLVRRRGQEARLRCSPMKGHSHVYWYRQLPEEGLKFMVYLQKENIIDESGMPKERFSAEFPKEGPSILRIQQVVRGDSAAYFCASSPGPANTGELFFGEGSRLTVL.

The genes are TRBV5-1 and TRBJ2-3, with TRBD2 matching 8 bases. The germline CDR1 and CDR2 sequences are SGHRS and YFSETQ. Unmatched junction bases numbered 3, after V lost 0 bases and J lost 6 bases. The CDR3 contains 14 residues. The CDR3 protein is CASSLELAGDTQYF. In DNA form, the CDR3 reads TGCGCCAGCAGCTTGGAGCTAGCGGGTGATACGCAGTATTTT. The variable domain in full, completed from reference TRBV5-1 and TRBJ2-3, reads KAGVTQTPRYLIKTRGQQVTLSCSPISGHRSVSWYQQTPGQGLQFLFEYFSETQRNKGNFPGRFSGRQFSNSRSEMNVSTLELGDSALYLCASSLELAGDTQYFGPGTRLTVL.

The gene calls are TRBV19 and TRBJ1-5, with 7 bases that match TRBD1. The CDR3 spans 13 residues. Germline V gives CDR1 LNHDA, CDR2 SQIVND (reference sequence). With 5 bases clipped from V and 7 bases from J, the junction kept 5 bases outside the gene matches. For the CDR3, the DNA is TGTGCCAGTAGTGAGGGGGCGCGACAGCCCCAGCATTTT. This codes for CASSEGARQPQHF. Looking up the rest from reference TRBV19 and TRBJ1-5 gives the full variable domain: DGGITQSPKYLFRKEGQNVTLSCEQNLNHDAMYWYRQDPGQGLRLIYYSQIVNDFQKGDIAEGYSVSREKKESFPLTVTSAQKNPTAFYLCASSEGARQPQHFGDGTRLSIL.

Details on this clone: The same CDR3 is also encoded by other DNA sequences in this sample. CDR3 region: CASSPGGSYGYTF. The CDR3, as DNA: TGTGCCAGCAGTCCGGGGGGATCCTATGGCTACACCTTC. V and J are TRBV6-1 and TRBJ1-2; tentatively, D is TRBD1 (5 bases). This CDR3 has 13 residues. V was pared by 5 bases and J by 4 bases, with 11 bases between. CDR1 is MNHNS, CDR2 SASEGT, per germline.

Here the CDR3 reads CAWSESWAKGNTEAFF. The CDR3 nucleotides read TGTGCCTGGAGTGAGTCGTGGGCAAAAGGGAACACTGAAGCTTTCTTT. The chain joins TRBV30 to TRBJ1-1; no clear D. The CDR3 is 16 amino acids. V shed 1 base and J shed 1 base, with 16 bases lying between them. The germline V gene has CDR1 GTSNPN and CDR2 SVGIG (reference sequence).

V and J are TRBV7-9 and TRBJ1-1; TRBD1 agrees at 8 bases. Germline CDR1 is SEHNR and CDR2 is FQNEAQ (reference sequence). The CDR3 is 17 residues long. Trimming took 5 bases from V and 4 from J; bases not matched to a gene: 15. Here the CDR3 reads CASSRAQGRGRSTEAFF. The CDR3 bases are TGTGCCAGCAGCCGTGCCCAGGGCAGGGGGCGAAGCACTGAAGCTTTCTTT.

With regard to this clone: At one boundary the junction diverges from the germline segment, which might be a read error. V usage is TRBV15 and J usage is TRBJ1-5; D gene ambiguous. Germline V gene lookup returns CDR1 LNHNV and CDR2 YYDKDF (reference sequence). The CDR3 sequence is 15 residues long. CDR3 DNA sequence: TGTGCCACCAGCAGAGTGAAATTTAGCGATCAGCCCCAGCATTTT. It specifies CATSRVKFSDQPQHF.

The chain uses TRBV5-1 and TRBJ1-1; 7 positions match TRBD1. V lost 2 bases to trimming and J lost 1 base; unmatched junction nucleotides: 5. CDR3 length: 15 residues. Germline V CDR1 and CDR2: SGHRS, YFSETQ. CDR3 nucleotide sequence: TGCGCCAGCAGCTTCCACAGGGACAGGAACACTGAAGCTTTCTTT. Residues: CASSFHRDRNTEAFF. Together with reference TRBV5-1 and TRBJ1-1, the CDR3 gives the full variable domain: KAGVTQTPRYLIKTRGQQVTLSCSPISGHRSVSWYQQTPGQGLQFLFEYFSETQRNKGNFPGRFSGRQFSNSRSEMNVSTLELGDSALYLCASSFHRDRNTEAFFGQGTRLTVV.

The V and J genes are TRBV6-5 and TRBJ2-2, with D tentatively TRBD2 (5 bases). Trimming shortened V by 8 bases and J by 6 bases, and 19 bases separated the two germline ends. The CDR3 is made up of 15 amino acids. Per the germline V gene, CDR1 is MNHEY and CDR2 is SVGAGI. CDR3 sequence reads: CASRRSSERAGELFF. The CDR3 DNA reads as TGTGCCAGCCGCCGGAGTTCCGAGAGGGCCGGGGAGCTGTTTTTT.